Listed below are T cell receptor beta chains from one sample, sequenced in a study of sequential checkpoint blockade in melanoma. Assay used: immunoSEQ multiplex PCR; TCRdb lists only in-frame clones, some missing. The data show approximately 12,000 clones, about 80% seen once. The starting material was CD8+ T cells sorted from blood (inferred from file names), obtained from a patient given nivolumab and ipilimumab in sequence. Receptors originate from a human donor with melanoma. CDR3s include the opening cysteine and the closing phenylalanine or tryptophan. A D gene is named only where the DNA matches it firmly. For some rows the clone size is stated as once, few or many, or as a class when expanded; others skip it.

j_gene: TRBJ2-5; abundance: -; v_gene: TRBV11-2; d_gene: -; CDR3nt: TGTGCCAGCAAGAGCTGGGCCCAAGAGACCCAGTACTTC; CDR3aa: CASKSWAQETQYF
j_gene: TRBJ1-1; abundance: -; v_gene: TRBV28; d_gene: -; CDR3nt: TGTGCCAGCAGTTTAGACGAGGGACTTATGAACACTGAAGCTTTCTTT; CDR3aa: CASSLDEGLMNTEAFF
j_gene: TRBJ2-7; abundance: -; v_gene: TRBV6-5; d_gene: -; CDR3nt: TGTGCCAGCAGTTACTTGGGGCCCTACGAGCAGTACTTC; CDR3aa: CASSYLGPYEQYF
j_gene: TRBJ2-7; abundance: few; v_gene: TRBV6-5; d_gene: -; CDR3nt: TGTGCCAGCAGTCTCTCGGGGGACGAGCAGTACTTC; CDR3aa: CASSLSGDEQYF
j_gene: TRBJ2-6; abundance: -; v_gene: TRBV30; d_gene: TRBD1; CDR3nt: TGTGCCTGGAGGACTACAGGGGAGTCTGGGGCCAACGTCCTGACTTTC; CDR3aa: CAWRTTGESGANVLTF
j_gene: TRBJ1-1; abundance: -; v_gene: TRBV27; d_gene: TRBD1; CDR3nt: TGTGCCAGCAGCCCGACAGGGACGACTGAAGCCTTCTTT; CDR3aa: CASSPTGTTEAFF
j_gene: TRBJ2-7; abundance: -; v_gene: TRBV30; d_gene: -; CDR3nt: TGTGCCTGGAGTTCCCCCGGAGGGCGGTGGGAGCAGTACTTC; CDR3aa: CAWSSPGGRWEQYF
j_gene: TRBJ2-1; abundance: -; v_gene: TRBV19; d_gene: -; CDR3nt: TGTGCCAGTAGTATAGTCGGGGAGCAGTTCTTC; CDR3aa: CASSIVGEQFF
j_gene: TRBJ1-2; abundance: -; v_gene: TRBV6-5; d_gene: TRBD1; CDR3nt: TGTGCCAGCAGTTACCGGGCCAGGGGGCTAGGCTACACCTTC; CDR3aa: CASSYRARGLGYTF
j_gene: TRBJ2-2; abundance: -; v_gene: TRBV19; d_gene: TRBD1; CDR3nt: TGTGCCAGTAGCTGGGGACAGGGAAACACCGGGGAGCTGTTTTTT; CDR3aa: CASSWGQGNTGELFF
j_gene: TRBJ2-7; abundance: -; v_gene: TRBV7-8; d_gene: -; CDR3nt: TGTGCCAGCAGCTTACTTTCCAGGGGGGCTACCTACGAGCAGTACTTC; CDR3aa: CASSLLSRGATYEQYF
j_gene: TRBJ2-7; abundance: -; v_gene: TRBV9; d_gene: -; CDR3nt: TGTGCCAGCAGCGTAGCAGCCGACTCCTCCTACGAGCAGTACTTC; CDR3aa: CASSVAADSSYEQYF
j_gene: TRBJ2-7; abundance: few; v_gene: TRBV5-6; d_gene: TRBD1; CDR3nt: TGTGCCAGCAGCTTTGGGGGACAGGGCCTCTACGAGCAGTACTTC; CDR3aa: CASSFGGQGLYEQYF
j_gene: TRBJ2-5; abundance: once; v_gene: TRBV7-2; d_gene: TRBD2; CDR3nt: TGTGCCAGCGGCCTACTAGCGGGGGGACAAGAGACCCAGTACTTC; CDR3aa: CASGLLAGGQETQYF
j_gene: TRBJ1-2; abundance: -; v_gene: TRBV7-9; d_gene: -; CDR3nt: TGTGCCAGCAGCTTACTCTCCCTACAGGGCAACTATGGCTACACCTTC; CDR3aa: CASSLLSLQGNYGYTF
j_gene: TRBJ2-7; abundance: many; v_gene: TRBV4-2; d_gene: TRBD2; CDR3nt: TGTGCCAGCAGCTTAAGGACTAGCGGGGCCTACGAGCAGTACTTC; CDR3aa: CASSLRTSGAYEQYF
j_gene: TRBJ2-7; abundance: -; v_gene: TRBV27; d_gene: -; CDR3nt: TGTGCCAGCAGTGTAGGGACTTCGTACGAGCAGTACTTC; CDR3aa: CASSVGTSYEQYF
j_gene: TRBJ2-7; abundance: -; v_gene: TRBV28; d_gene: -; CDR3nt: TGTGCCAGCAGTTTCTTGAAGCTGTACGAGCAGTACTTC; CDR3aa: CASSFLKLYEQYF
j_gene: TRBJ1-3; abundance: -; v_gene: TRBV7-6; d_gene: -; CDR3nt: TGTGCCAGCAGCTTAGACACCGGAAACACCATATATTTT; CDR3aa: CASSLDTGNTIYF
j_gene: TRBJ2-6; abundance: -; v_gene: TRBV5-6; d_gene: TRBD1; CDR3nt: TGTGCCAGCAGCCCGGGGACAGGGGTATTCGGGTCTGGGGCCAACGTCCTGACTTTC; CDR3aa: CASSPGTGVFGSGANVLTF
j_gene: TRBJ2-7; abundance: -; v_gene: TRBV4-3; d_gene: -; CDR3nt: TGCGCCAGCAGCCAAGATCTTCAGACTTACTACGAGCAGTACTTC; CDR3aa: CASSQDLQTYYEQYF
j_gene: TRBJ2-5; abundance: -; v_gene: TRBV2; d_gene: -; CDR3nt: TGTGCCAGCAGTGAAGCGTTGGACGGACAGTACCAAGAGACCCAGTACTTC; CDR3aa: CASSEALDGQYQETQYF
j_gene: TRBJ2-2; abundance: -; v_gene: TRBV6-5; d_gene: -; CDR3nt: TGTGCCAGCAGAGTTTACGGGGGGCGGCGGGAGCTGTTTTTT; CDR3aa: CASRVYGGRRELFF